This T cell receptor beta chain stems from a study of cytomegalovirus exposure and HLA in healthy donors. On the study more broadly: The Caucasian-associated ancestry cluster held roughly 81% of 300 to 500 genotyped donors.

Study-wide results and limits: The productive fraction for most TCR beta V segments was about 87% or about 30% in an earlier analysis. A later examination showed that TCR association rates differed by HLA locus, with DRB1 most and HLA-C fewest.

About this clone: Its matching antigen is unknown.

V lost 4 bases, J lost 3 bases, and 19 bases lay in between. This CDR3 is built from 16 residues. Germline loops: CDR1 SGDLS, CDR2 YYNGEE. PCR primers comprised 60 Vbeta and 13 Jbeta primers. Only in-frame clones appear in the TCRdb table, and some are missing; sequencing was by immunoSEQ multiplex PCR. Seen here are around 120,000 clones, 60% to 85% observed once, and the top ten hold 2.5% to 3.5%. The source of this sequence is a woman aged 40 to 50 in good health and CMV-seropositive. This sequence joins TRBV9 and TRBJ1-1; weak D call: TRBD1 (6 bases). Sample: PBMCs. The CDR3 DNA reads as TGTGCCAGCAGCCGGACAAGTAGGGGGGGGGACACTGAAGCTTTCTTT. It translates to CASSRTSRGGDTEAFF.